This T cell receptor (beta chain) was captured by sequencing in a study of metastatic and nonmetastatic thyroid tumors (TCRdb year 2020). Study-level background: For patients with malignant and with benign thyroid disease, the researchers compared repertoires between peripheral blood samples and tumor or nodule tissue samples. Study-wide conclusions, independent of this receptor: In both blood and tumor samples, TCR beta diversity was reported to be significantly higher in malignant tumors than in benign nodules.

This clone was observed at least ten times. The antigen it recognizes is unknown. Base qualities are not provided; no much larger clone lies one nucleotide away. The method behind the library was PCR. The sample was run on an Illumina HiSeq 4000. The TCR beta-chain CDR3 region of each patient was profiled by high-throughput sequencing. The paper's data handling went like this. The researchers built a classifier to tell apart papillary thyroid cancer patients with distant metastasis, based on CDR3 differences among clinicopathological groups. The Shannon index was used to assess repertoire diversity, and the Morisita-Horn index was used to assess tumor-blood repertoire similarity. TCRdb reprocessing: public reads trimmed at Q25 with fastp, clones called with MiXCR, in-frame beta chains kept. TCRdb's processing, not the authors', yielded these V and J calls. This sample lists about 32,000 clones; 7% to 8% were detected once. The top ten hold 40% to 50% of the sample.

No treatment had been received by any patient before thyroid surgery. Using T-cell receptor beta sequencing, the study looked back at clinical samples from patients collected from the early 2010s to the late 2010s. The CDR3 measures 13 amino acids from cysteine to phenylalanine. The entry retains the CDR3 DNA only, 39 bases that are in frame from base 1. Per the germline V gene, MRHNA is the CDR1 and SNTAGT is the CDR2. Relative to germline, V is missing 5 bases and J is missing 6 bases, with 6 bases of the junction outside any gene match. The chain uses TRBV6-4 and TRBJ1-2; the central 7 bases match TRBD1. The specimen sequenced was blood. The clonotype originates from a female donor with papillary thyroid cancer or a benign thyroid nodule (not recorded which). Some clones in this sample may be carry-over from other donors' samples. The DNA reads TGTGCCAGCAGTCCACAGGGGACGGATGGCTACACCTTC. Protein translation: CASSPQGTDGYTF.